The T cell receptor (beta chain) under discussion was sequenced for a study of T cell responses to AZD1222 COVID-19 vaccine. Study observations and caveats: Only a handful of AZD1222 recipients were seropositive at baseline.

CDR1 and CDR2 from the germline V gene are MDHEN and SYDVKM. After removal of 7 bases from V and 2 bases from J, the junction contained 16 bases not matched to a gene. This CDR3 has 17 amino acids. Second-dose timings of about 4 or about 12 weeks were pooled. As regards this clone: Its matching antigen is unknown.

TCRdb's table, derived via immunoSEQ multiplex PCR, lists solely in-frame clones and lacks some. The sample contains 150,000 or so clones, 90% of which appear only once. The sequence came from an adult who received the AZD1222 COVID-19 vaccine. The rearrangement links TRBV28 to TRBJ2-7; 8 nucleotides line up with TRBD1. Sequencing was performed on peripheral blood, taken 28 days after the second AZD1222 dose. CDR3 nucleotide sequence: TGTGCCAGCACCCGGTCAGGGGGCGACGCGATCCCCTACGAGCAGTACTTC. It codes for CASTRSGGDAIPYEQYF.